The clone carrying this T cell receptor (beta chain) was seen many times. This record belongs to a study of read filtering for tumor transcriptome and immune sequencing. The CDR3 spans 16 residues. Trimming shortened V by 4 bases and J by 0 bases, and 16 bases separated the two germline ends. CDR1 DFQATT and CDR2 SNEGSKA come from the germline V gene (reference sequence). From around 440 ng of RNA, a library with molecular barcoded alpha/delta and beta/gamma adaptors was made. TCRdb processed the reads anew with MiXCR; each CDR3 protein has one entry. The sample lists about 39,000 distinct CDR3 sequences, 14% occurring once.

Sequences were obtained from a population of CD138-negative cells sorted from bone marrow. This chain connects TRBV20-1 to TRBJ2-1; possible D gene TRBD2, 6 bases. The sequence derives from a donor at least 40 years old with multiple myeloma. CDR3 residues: CSAKPERAYSYNEQFF. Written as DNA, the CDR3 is TGCAGTGCTAAACCTGAGCGGGCGTACTCCTACAATGAGCAGTTCTTC.